The 8 T cell receptor beta chains listed next were all sequenced from one sample in a study of blood T cells in healthy people across ages. The authors ran a second PCR of roughly 7 to 11 cycles using a sample-barcoded 5' primer and a J-beta primer mix. MiXCR was run by TCRdb on the 5' RACE reads, yielding one entry per CDR3 protein. The data hold 710,000 or so distinct CDR3 sequences, with around a fifth observed a single time. Specimen: blood. These receptor sequences come from a man aged 65 to 85 in good health.

In regard to this clonotype: An end of the junction does not agree with germline; a read error may underlie this. This chain connects TRBV9 to TRBJ2-1; TRBD2 aligns across 11 bases. Germline V gives CDR1 SGDLS, CDR2 YYNGEE. The CDR3 covers 16 residues. The CDR3 loop is CASSEDSGRAEGEHFF. CDR3 DNA: TGTGCCAGCAGCGAGGATAGCGGGAGGGCCGAGGGTGAGCACTTCTTC.

This sequence joins TRBV7-9 and TRBJ1-2, with a tentative D call TRBD1 (5 bases). The germline V and J ends were trimmed by 5 bases and 6 bases, with 10 bases remaining between them. This CDR3 has 12 amino acids. Germline V gives CDR1 SEHNR, CDR2 FQNEAQ (reference sequence). This chain's CDR3 is CASSPPGHGYTF. In DNA form, the CDR3 reads TGTGCCAGCAGCCCACCGGGGCATGGCTACACCTTC.

The chain uses TRBV7-2 and TRBJ2-3, with D unclear. With 7 bases removed from V and 2 bases from J, the gap between germline ends came to 7 bases. Looked up from germline, CDR1 is SGHTA and CDR2 is FQGNSA. This CDR3 comprises 12 residues. The CDR3 sequence: CASNWTTDTQYF. In DNA form, the CDR3 reads TGTGCCAGCAACTGGACCACAGATACGCAGTATTTT.

This clonotype occurred a few times. The chain uses TRBV12-3 or TRBV12-4 and TRBJ1-2, with 7 bases identical to TRBD1. The CDR3 loop spans 13 amino acids. Trimming took 6 bases from V and 8 from J; bases not matched to a gene: 9. The CDR3: CASSPRGQGGYTF. In DNA form, the CDR3 reads TGTGCCAGCAGCCCTAGGGGGCAGGGCGGCTACACCTTC.

Only a few counts were recorded for this clonotype. V and J are TRBV6-6 and TRBJ1-2; no definite D call. CDR3 length equals 14 residues. V was trimmed by 3 bases and J by 7 bases, leaving 15 bases between them. Germline CDR1 and CDR2: MNHNY and SVGAGI (reference sequence). CDR3 loop: CASSYGEGTGGYTF. CDR3 nucleotide sequence: TGTGCCAGCAGTTATGGGGAGGGCACGGGTGGCTACACCTTC.

This clonotype came up a few times. The V gene is TRBV5-5, the J gene TRBJ2-6; 9 bases are a match to TRBD1. V shed 0 bases and J 2 bases; nucleotides not matched to a gene: 9. Germline V gene sequence: CDR1 SGHKS, CDR2 YYEKEE (reference sequence). This CDR3 is 19 amino acids long. The CDR3, as DNA: TGTGCCAGCAGCTTGGTTAGGGACAGGGCTCCTACTGGGGCCAACGTCCTGACTTTC. It specifies CASSLVRDRAPTGANVLTF. Together with reference TRBV5-5 and TRBJ2-6, the CDR3 gives the full variable domain: DAGVTQSPTHLIKTRGQQVTLRCSPISGHKSVSWYQQVLGQGPQFIFQYYEKEERGRGNFPDRFSARQFPNYSSELNVNALLLGDSALYLCASSLVRDRAPTGANVLTFGAGSRLTVL.

J is TRBJ2-1 and V is TRBV7-2, with D possibly matching TRBD2 (5 bases). With the DNA end fitting TRBJ2-4 better, the J assignment may be wrong. This CDR3 has 13 amino acids. Germline assignment: CDR1 SGHTA and CDR2 FQGNSA. The CDR3 reads CASSRGFANIQYF. In nucleotides, the CDR3 is TGTGCCAGCAGCCGGGGATTTGCCAACATTCAGTACTTC.

The CDR3 DNA sequence: TGTGCCAGCAGCACGGGGCTGGGTTCACCCCTCCACTTT. Its translation is CASSTGLGSPLHF. The chain carries TRBV28 and TRBJ1-6; tentatively, D is TRBD1 (5 bases). In germline, CDR1 is MDHEN, CDR2 SYDVKM. V lost 6 bases to trimming and J lost 9 bases, with 12 bases between them. This CDR3 contains 13 residues.